These 16 T cell receptor beta chains share one sample of origin, sequenced in a study of blood T cell repertoires in COVID-19. Only in-frame clones appear in the TCRdb table, and some are missing; sequencing was by immunoSEQ multiplex PCR. The sample holds 150,000 to 250,000 clones, roughly four fifths seen once. The sample consisted of PBMCs or T cells enriched from blood (not recorded which). The receptors shown here come from a man aged 40-55 years who had recovered from COVID-19.

This chain links TRBV7-8 with TRBJ2-7, with D perhaps matching TRBD2 (7 bases). V was clipped by 6 bases and J by 3 bases, with 15 bases between them. The CDR3 loop spans 14 amino acids. Germline V CDR1 and CDR2: SGHVS, FQNEAQ. CDR3 sequence (DNA): TGTGCCAGCAGTCCTCCGGGGGGCATCTACGAGCAGTACTTC. Protein product: CASSPPGGIYEQYF.

The chain recombines TRBV5-6 with TRBJ2-7; perhaps TRBD2 as D (6 bases). Germline CDR1 and CDR2: SGHDT and YYEEEE. The CDR3 consists of 15 residues. V lost 1 base and J lost 6, with 17 bases in between. CDR3 sequence (DNA): TGTGCCAGCAGCTTGAAGGCTTTCGGGGGACGCGAGCAGTACTTC. Translating it yields CASSLKAFGGREQYF. The complete variable domain, with remaining parts taken from reference TRBV5-6 and TRBJ2-7, reads DAGVTQSPTHLIKTRGQQVTLRCSPKSGHDTVSWYQQALGQGPQFIFQYYEEEERQRGNFPDRFSGHQFPNYSSELNVNALLLGDSALYLCASSLKAFGGREQYFGPGTRLTVT.

The chain employs TRBV18 and TRBJ2-1, with D maybe TRBD1 (5 bases). This CDR3 contains 14 residues. Trimming took 1 base from V and 6 from J, leaving 10 bases between them. Germline lookup yields CDR1 KGHSH and CDR2 LQKENI. The DNA of the CDR3 is TGTGCCAGCTCACCACAAGGGGTGGGCAATGAGCAGTTCTTC. Translated, it gives CASSPQGVGNEQFF.

The chain links TRBV2 to TRBJ2-1, with D maybe TRBD2 (6 bases). Trimming pared 4 bases from V and 4 bases from J, leaving 11 bases between. The CDR3 runs to 14 residues. The germline V gene encodes CDR1 SNHLY and CDR2 FYNNEI. The CDR3 coding sequence is TGTGCCAGCAGTGGACTAGTAAGGTACAATGAGCAGTTCTTC. Protein: CASSGLVRYNEQFF.

The V call is TRBV2, the J call TRBJ1-4; D remains unclear. Germline V CDR1 and CDR2: SNHLY, FYNNEI. Deletions cut 1 base from V and 7 bases from J, with 10 bases between. This CDR3 is 14 amino acids long. CDR3 DNA: TGTGCCAGCAGTGAAGGGGAGGGCGGTGAAAAACTGTTTTTT. As protein: CASSEGEGGEKLFF.

The chain combines TRBV19 with TRBJ1-1, with D uncertain. The CDR3 runs to 16 residues. Trimming took off 7 bases at V and 3 bases at J, with 21 bases between the two ends. Germline V lookup: CDR1 LNHDA, CDR2 SQIVND (reference sequence). The CDR3 sequence is CASTPRVGRLDTEAFF. The CDR3 DNA sequence: TGTGCCAGTACCCCTCGGGTTGGCCGGTTGGACACTGAAGCTTTCTTT.

The CDR3, as DNA: TGTGCCAGCAGTCGAGGACAGGGAGGAGATACGCAGTATTTT. This codes for CASSRGQGGDTQYF. J is TRBJ2-3 and V is TRBV6-5; TRBD1 matches 8 bases. After removal of 5 bases from V and 5 bases from J, the junction contained 6 bases not matched to a gene. Germline V gene data show CDR1 as MNHEY and CDR2 as SVGAGI. This CDR3 contains 14 residues.

The chain recombines TRBV25-1 with TRBJ1-2, with a tentative D call TRBD1 (5 bases). V was pared by 2 bases and J by 0 bases, with 10 bases between. From germline, CDR1 is MGHDK and CDR2 SYGVNS. The CDR3 is made up of 15 amino acids. For the CDR3, the DNA is TGTGCCAGCAGTGAACTTACAGGTCCTAACTATGGCTACACCTTC. It codes for CASSELTGPNYGYTF.

J is TRBJ2-3 and V is TRBV13; 15 positions agree with TRBD2. The CDR3 runs 19 residues. Trimming cost V 5 bases and J 6 bases; bases outside gene matches: 15. Germline V lookup: CDR1 PRHDT, CDR2 FYEKMQ (reference sequence). The CDR3, as DNA: TGTGCCAGCAGCCCCCGGACTAGCGGGAGGGCCGGGGTTATGGATACGCAGTATTTT. Translation: CASSPRTSGRAGVMDTQYF.

The chain joins TRBV7-3 to TRBJ2-7; maybe TRBD1 (5 bases). V gave up 5 bases and J gave up 2 bases, with 13 bases separating them. In germline, CDR1 is SGHTA, CDR2 FQGTGA. CDR3 length: 14 amino acids. CDR3 sequence reads: CASSPGRGPYEQYF. CDR3 nucleotide sequence: TGTGCCAGCAGCCCGGGTAGGGGCCCCTACGAGCAGTACTTC. Full variable domain (outside the CDR3, taken from reference TRBV7-3 and TRBJ2-7): GAGVSQTPSNKVTEKGKYVELRCDPISGHTALYWYRQSLGQGPEFLIYFQGTGAADDSGLPNDRFFAVRPEGSVSTLKIQRTERGDSAVYLCASSPGRGPYEQYFGPGTRLTVT.

Notes on this clone: At one end, the junction sequence differs from germline, possibly due to a read error. This same CDR3 is encoded by further DNA sequences in the sample. This chain uses TRBV5-1 with TRBJ1-1; TRBD1 matches at 8 bases. The CDR3 totals 14 residues. The germline CDR1 and CDR2 sequences are SGHRS and YFSETQ. CDR3 nucleotides: TGCGCCAGCAGTTTGGGGACAGGAAACACTGAAGCTTTCTTT. This gives the protein CASSLGTGNTEAFF. Full variable domain (rest looked up from reference TRBV5-1 and TRBJ1-1): KAGVTQTPRYLIKTRGQQVTLSCSPISGHRSVSWYQQTPGQGLQFLFEYFSETQRNKGNFPGRFSGRQFSNSRSEMNVSTLELGDSALYLCASSLGTGNTEAFFGQGTRLTVV.

The rearrangement uses TRBV3-1 (or the pseudogene TRBV3-2) and TRBJ1-2, with TRBD1 matching 10 bases. Trimming removed 4 bases from V and 5 bases from J; junction bases left unmatched: 10. Germline-derived CDR1 and CDR2 are LGHDT and YNNKEL (reference sequence). There are 16 residues in the CDR3. As DNA, the CDR3 is TGTGCCAGCAGCCGGGGACAGGGGCCCTCACTTTATGGCTACACCTTC. Protein: CASSRGQGPSLYGYTF.

CDR3 sequence: CASSPPSGGGVGANVLTF. CDR3 nucleotides: TGTGCCAGCAGTCCCCCCTCGGGAGGGGGCGTTGGGGCCAACGTCCTGACTTTC. V usage is TRBV25-1 and J usage is TRBJ2-6; the D gene is possibly TRBD2 (8 bases). The CDR3 sequence is 18 residues long. Trimming left V 5 bases short and J 3 bases short, with 20 bases between. The germline V gene encodes CDR1 MGHDK and CDR2 SYGVNS.

V gene TRBV10-3 combines with J gene TRBJ2-3; TRBD2 agrees at 11 bases. J lost 1 base, V lost 4 bases, and 4 bases had no gene match. The CDR3 runs 16 residues. CDR1 ENHRY and CDR2 SYGVKD come from the germline V gene. DNA of the CDR3: TGTGCCATCAGTGCGGGGACTAGCGGAGGCACAGATACGCAGTATTTT. It specifies CAISAGTSGGTDTQYF.

This clone was detected only a few times. J is TRBJ1-2 and V is TRBV27; 8 nucleotides line up with TRBD1. Germline lookup yields CDR1 MNHEY and CDR2 SMNVEV (reference sequence). This CDR3 spans 14 amino acids. V dropped 4 bases and J dropped 3; count of bases not matched to a gene: 4. Written as DNA, the CDR3 is TGTGCCAGCAGTTCACCGACAGGGGACTATGGCTACACCTTC. It encodes CASSSPTGDYGYTF.

This clone was detected only once. This rearrangement joins TRBV7-3 to TRBJ2-3; tentative D call: TRBD1 (6 bases). The V end lost 3 bases, the J end lost 13 bases, and 8 bases lay between the germline ends. The CDR3 is 10 amino acids. CDR1 is SGHTA, CDR2 FQGTGA, per germline. Written as DNA, the CDR3 is TGTGCCAGCAGCTTGGGGGCGGAGTATTTT. Encoded protein: CASSLGAEYF.